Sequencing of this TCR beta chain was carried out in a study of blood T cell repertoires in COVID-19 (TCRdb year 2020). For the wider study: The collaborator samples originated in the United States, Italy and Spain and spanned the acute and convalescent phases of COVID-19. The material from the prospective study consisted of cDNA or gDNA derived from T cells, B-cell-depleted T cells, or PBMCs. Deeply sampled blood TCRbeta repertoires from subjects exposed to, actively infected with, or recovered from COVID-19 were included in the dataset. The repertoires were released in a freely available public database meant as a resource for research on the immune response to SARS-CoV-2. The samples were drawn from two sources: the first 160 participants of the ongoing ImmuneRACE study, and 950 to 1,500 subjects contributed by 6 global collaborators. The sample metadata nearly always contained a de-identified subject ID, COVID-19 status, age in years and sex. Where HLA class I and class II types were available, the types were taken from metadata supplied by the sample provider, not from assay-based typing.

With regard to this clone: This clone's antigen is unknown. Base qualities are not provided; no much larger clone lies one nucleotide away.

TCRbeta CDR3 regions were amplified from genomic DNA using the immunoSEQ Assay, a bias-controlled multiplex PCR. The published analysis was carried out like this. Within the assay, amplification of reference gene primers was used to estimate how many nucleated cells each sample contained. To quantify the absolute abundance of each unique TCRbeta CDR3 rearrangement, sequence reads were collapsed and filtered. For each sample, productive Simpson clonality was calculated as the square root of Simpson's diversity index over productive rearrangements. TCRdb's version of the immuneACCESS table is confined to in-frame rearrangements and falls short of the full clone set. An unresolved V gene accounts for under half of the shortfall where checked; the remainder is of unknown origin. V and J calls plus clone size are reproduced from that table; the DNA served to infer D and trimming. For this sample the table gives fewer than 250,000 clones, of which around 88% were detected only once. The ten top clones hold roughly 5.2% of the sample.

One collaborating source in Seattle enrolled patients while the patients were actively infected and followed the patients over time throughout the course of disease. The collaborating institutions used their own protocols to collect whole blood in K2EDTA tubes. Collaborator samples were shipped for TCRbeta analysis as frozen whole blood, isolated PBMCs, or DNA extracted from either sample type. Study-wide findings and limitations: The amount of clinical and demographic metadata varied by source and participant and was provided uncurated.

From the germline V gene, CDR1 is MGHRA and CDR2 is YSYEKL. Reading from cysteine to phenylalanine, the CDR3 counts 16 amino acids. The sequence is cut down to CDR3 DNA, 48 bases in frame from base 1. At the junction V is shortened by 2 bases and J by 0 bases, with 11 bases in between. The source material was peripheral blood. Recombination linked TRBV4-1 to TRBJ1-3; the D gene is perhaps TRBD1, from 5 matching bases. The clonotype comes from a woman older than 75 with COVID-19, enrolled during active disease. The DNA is TGCGCCAGCAGCCAATTCGACAGTAGCTCTGGAAACACCATATATTTT. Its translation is CASSQFDSSSGNTIYF.